A single sample is the source of the 29 T cell receptor beta chains below, sequenced in a study of T-cell reconstitution after alpha-beta-depleted transplantation in children. TCRbeta library construction was performed incorporating unique molecular identifiers. TCRdb reprocessed the PCR reads with MiXCR, giving one entry per CDR3 protein. In the table there are about 250,000 distinct CDR3 sequences, approximately 24% of which are singletons. The starting material was PBMCs, mostly from graft donor cells, obtained 360 days after TCRalphabeta/CD19-depleted stem cell transplant. The origin of the receptors is a female patient between 2 and 15 years old who had a stem cell transplant for congenital amegakaryocytic thrombocytopenia, so the T cells may come from the graft donor.

The V gene is TRBV5-4, the J gene TRBJ2-3; tentatively, D is TRBD1 (5 bases). V was clipped by 5 bases and J by 3 bases, with 10 bases between them. Germline values: CDR1 SGHNT, CDR2 YYREEE (reference sequence). CDR3 size: 13 residues. CDR3 amino acids: CASSSGQTDTQYF. The CDR3 coding sequence is TGTGCCAGCAGTTCCGGACAAACAGATACGCAGTATTTT.

This clonotype came up many times. V and J are TRBV4-1 and TRBJ2-1; 7 bases line up with TRBD1. Germline V gene sequence: CDR1 MGHRA, CDR2 YSYEKL. The CDR3 runs to 16 residues. With 0 bases clipped from V and 3 bases from J, the junction kept 5 bases outside the gene matches. The CDR3 DNA is TGCGCCAGCAGCCAAGAAAGAGGGGGCTACTACAATGAGCAGTTCTTC. It codes for CASSQERGGYYNEQFF.

A few counts support this clonotype. This rearrangement joins TRBV15 to TRBJ2-1; D may be TRBD2 (6 bases). Germline-derived CDR1 and CDR2 are LNHNV and YYDKDF (reference sequence). The CDR3 totals 16 residues. The V end lost 5 bases, the J end lost 2 bases, and 16 bases lay between the germline ends. CDR3 amino acids: CATSSNGTWPYNEQFF. CDR3 sequence (DNA): TGTGCCACCAGCTCTAACGGGACTTGGCCCTACAATGAGCAGTTCTTC.

This sequence joins TRBV4-1 and TRBJ2-7, with 7 bases matching TRBD1. Germline CDR1 is MGHRA and CDR2 is YSYEKL. Germline trimming cut 4 bases from V and 4 bases from J; bases unmatched to any gene: 10. The CDR3 has 15 amino acids. The CDR3 region is CASSPGGPNLYEQYF. CDR3 nucleotides: TGCGCCAGCAGCCCAGGGGGACCGAACTTGTACGAGCAGTACTTC.

The chain carries TRBV5-1 and TRBJ2-4; the match to TRBD2 covers 13 bases. The CDR3 sequence is 17 residues long. Losses at the gene ends were 5 bases for V and 7 bases for J; bases not matched to a gene: 12. The germline CDR1 and CDR2 sequences are SGHRS and YFSETQ. The CDR3 coding sequence is TGCGCCAGCAGTCAAATACTAGCGGGGGGGCCCGGGAACATTCAGTACTTC. This sequence encodes CASSQILAGGPGNIQYF.

The chain couples TRBV7-9 to TRBJ1-2, with D maybe TRBD1 (5 bases). V lost 3 bases, J lost 3 bases, and 11 bases lay in between. The CDR3 runs 14 residues. Germline CDR1 SEHNR, CDR2 FQNEAQ (reference sequence). DNA of the CDR3: TGTGCCAGCAGCTTGGGGGAACCCTACTATGGCTACACCTTC. This encodes CASSLGEPYYGYTF.

The chain carries TRBV28 and TRBJ2-1; 9 bases agree with TRBD1. Germline-derived CDR1 and CDR2 are MDHEN and SYDVKM. J lost 2 bases, V lost 1 base, and 3 bases had no gene match. This CDR3 has 16 residues. The CDR3 spells CASSLFGDRAYNEQFF. The CDR3 DNA follows: TGTGCCAGCAGTTTATTCGGGGACAGGGCCTACAATGAGCAGTTCTTC.

There are a few counts of this clonotype. The chain carries TRBV6-5 and TRBJ1-6, with D unclear. Trimming removed 2 bases at V and 6 bases at J, with 8 bases between. Germline V lookup: CDR1 MNHEY, CDR2 SVGAGI. The CDR3 has 14 amino acids. CDR3 sequence reads: CASSYGVINSPLHF. CDR3 nucleotides: TGTGCCAGCAGTTACGGGGTGATTAATTCACCCCTCCACTTT.

This clonotype has more than one count but fewer than ten. V usage is TRBV2 and J usage is TRBJ2-2; no reliable D call. From germline, CDR1 is SNHLY and CDR2 FYNNEI. The CDR3 loop spans 15 amino acids. The V gene lost 3 bases and the J gene lost 4 bases, with 12 bases spanning the gap. The CDR3 coding sequence is TGTGCCAGCAGTGATAGGGCGTCGGGCACCGGGGAGCTGTTTTTT. It translates to CASSDRASGTGELFF.

The chain has TRBV11-2 and TRBJ2-6; D gene uncertain. Between the trimmed V and J ends, which lost 4 bases and 0 bases, there was a span of 13 bases. CDR1 and CDR2 from the germline V gene are SGHAT and FQNNGV. The CDR3 is 17 residues long. CDR3 residues: CASSSDSLTSGANVLTF. Written as DNA, the CDR3 is TGTGCCAGCAGCTCCGACTCTCTAACCTCTGGGGCCAACGTCCTGACTTTC. Drawing the rest from reference TRBV11-2 and TRBJ2-6, the complete variable domain is EAGVAQSPRYKIIEKRQSVAFWCNPISGHATLYWYQQILGQGPKLLIQFQNNGVVDDSQLPKDRFSAERLKGVDSTLKIQPAKLEDSAVYLCASSSDSLTSGANVLTFGAGSRLTVL.

J is TRBJ2-1 and V is TRBV7-9; no clear D. The V end was cut by 5 bases, the J end by 6 bases, with 14 bases between. The CDR3 has 14 amino acids. Per the germline V gene, CDR1 is SEHNR and CDR2 is FQNEAQ (reference sequence). The CDR3 DNA is TGTGCCAGCAGCCCCCTGGGTAGCCCCAATGAGCAGTTCTTC. It is translated as CASSPLGSPNEQFF.

This clonotype was seen only a few times. This chain joins TRBV10-3 and TRBJ2-3; 11 bases align to TRBD2. The CDR3 sequence is 15 residues long. Trimming cost V 7 bases and J 2 bases; bases outside gene matches: 5. Germline V gene lookup returns CDR1 ENHRY and CDR2 SYGVKD. CDR3 nucleotide sequence: TGTGCCATCACCCCGGGACTAGCGGCCACAGATACGCAGTATTTT. As protein: CAITPGLAATDTQYF.

This clonotype has more than one count but fewer than ten. The chain combines TRBV4-1 with TRBJ2-1, with 9 bases lining up with TRBD1. The germline CDR1 and CDR2 sequences are MGHRA and YSYEKL. V dropped 4 bases and J dropped 4; count of bases not matched to a gene: 11. CDR3 length: 17 amino acids. CDR3: CASSPWGTGPLYNEQFF. The CDR3 DNA reads as TGCGCCAGCAGCCCGTGGGGGACAGGGCCTTTATACAATGAGCAGTTCTTC.

In its sample, this clonotype was seen a few times. V is TRBV20-1 and J is TRBJ2-7, with TRBD1 identical over 9 bases. The CDR3 extends over 14 amino acids. Germline V gene sequence: CDR1 DFQATT, CDR2 SNEGSKA (reference sequence). V gave up 1 base and J gave up 7 bases; unmatched junction bases: 8. The CDR3: CSARARDRAWEQYF. The DNA for the CDR3 is TGCAGTGCTAGAGCCAGGGACAGGGCTTGGGAGCAGTACTTC.

This clonotype was observed many times. V usage is TRBV5-1 and J usage is TRBJ2-1; the D is unclear. The CDR3 runs to 14 residues. Between the trimmed V and J ends, which lost 0 bases and 2 bases, there was a span of 6 bases. Germline CDR1 and CDR2: SGHRS and YFSETQ. CDR3 bases: TGCGCCAGCAGCTTGGTCCTAGCCTACAATGAGCAGTTCTTC. Its protein product is CASSLVLAYNEQFF.

This CDR3 is CASSPALRSSYNEQFF. The CDR3 region has the DNA TGTGCCAGCAGCCCGGCTCTGCGGAGCTCCTACAATGAGCAGTTCTTC. The V call is TRBV5-6, the J call TRBJ2-1; no clear D. From germline, CDR1 is SGHDT and CDR2 YYEEEE. Trimming removed 4 bases at V and 0 bases at J, with 14 bases between. This CDR3 has 16 residues.

This clonotype was seen more than once but under ten times. V usage is TRBV29-1 and J usage is TRBJ2-1, with D possibly matching TRBD2 (5 bases). Trimming pared 6 bases from V and 0 bases from J, leaving 15 bases between. This CDR3 has 15 residues. The germline gives CDR1 SQVTM, CDR2 ANQGSEA. CDR3 sequence: CSVTDWKSSYNEQFF. DNA of the CDR3: TGCAGCGTGACGGACTGGAAGAGCTCCTACAATGAGCAGTTCTTC.

J is TRBJ2-1 and V is TRBV19; D not resolved. Germline-derived CDR1 and CDR2 are LNHDA and SQIVND (reference sequence). The CDR3 spans 14 residues. The ends were cut back, 6 bases at V and 11 bases at J, with 20 bases in the middle. CDR3 in DNA: TGTGCCAGTAGAATGGTTACGGATGCAATGAAGCAGTTCTTC. Protein sequence: CASRMVTDAMKQFF.

This chain joins TRBV12-3 or TRBV12-4 and TRBJ1-4; D gene uncertain. The CDR3 sequence is 14 residues long. Trimming stripped 3 bases from V and 5 bases from J, with 10 bases between. In DNA, the CDR3 is TGTGCCAGCAGTTTCGGGCTGGGGAATGAAAAACTGTTTTTT. Its protein is CASSFGLGNEKLFF.

About this clonotype itself: A read error is possible here, since a much larger clone lies one base away. The chain carries TRBV7-8 and TRBJ2-2; D remains unclear. The CDR3 is made up of 13 amino acids. The V gene's germline CDR1 is SGHVS and CDR2 FQNEAQ. V was trimmed by 5 bases and J by 7 bases, leaving 11 bases between them. CDR3 protein: CASSLDVDGELFF. The DNA for the CDR3 is TGTGCCAGCAGCCTAGATGTGGACGGGGAGCTGTTTTTT. Full variable domain (missing parts from reference TRBV7-8 and TRBJ2-2): GAGVSQSPRYKVAKRGQDVALRCDPISGHVSLFWYQQALGQGPEFLTYFQNEAQLDKSGLPSDRFFAERPEGSVSTLKIQRTQQEDSAVYLCASSLDVDGELFFGEGSRLTVL.

The chain links TRBV12-3 or TRBV12-4 to TRBJ1-5; 8 positions match TRBD1. V lost 3 bases and J lost 6; bases outside the gene matches: 7. The CDR3 loop spans 15 amino acids. The CDR3 loop reads CASSLDRALGQPQHF. In nucleotides, the CDR3 is TGTGCCAGCAGTTTGGACAGGGCCCTTGGTCAGCCCCAGCATTTT.

The rearrangement links TRBV28 to TRBJ2-7, with TRBD2 matching 9 bases. The CDR3 sequence is 17 residues long. Trimming took 6 bases from V and 0 from J; bases not matched to a gene: 12. Per the germline V gene, CDR1 is MDHEN and CDR2 is SYDVKM. CDR3 DNA: TGTGCCAGCAGGCGTAACCCGGGACTAGCCCGCTCCTACGAGCAGTACTTC. Protein product: CASRRNPGLARSYEQYF. Supplemented by reference TRBV28 and TRBJ2-7, the full variable domain reads DVKVTQSSRYLVKRTGEKVFLECVQDMDHENMFWYRQDPGLGLRLIYFSYDVKMKEKGDIPEGYSVSREKKERFSLILESASTNQTSMYLCASRRNPGLARSYEQYFGPGTRLTVT.

This clonotype has only a few counts. The chain couples TRBV4-2 to TRBJ2-7; D unresolved. The V gene's germline CDR1 is LGHNA and CDR2 YNFKEQ. Between the trimmed V and J ends, which lost 4 bases and 5 bases, there was a span of 12 bases. This CDR3 comprises 13 residues. CDR3 loop: CASSLDKFNEQYF. CDR3 nucleotide sequence: TGTGCCAGCAGCCTCGACAAGTTCAACGAGCAGTACTTC.

CDR3: CASSQVQSSYEQYF. For the CDR3, the DNA is TGTGCCAGTAGCCAAGTCCAGAGCTCCTACGAGCAGTACTTC. The rearrangement joins TRBV19 to TRBJ2-7; D gene unclear. Germline-derived CDR1 and CDR2 are LNHDA and SQIVND (reference sequence). CDR3 length equals 14 residues. The V end was cut by 6 bases, the J end by 0 bases, with 12 bases between. Full variable domain (missing parts from reference TRBV19 and TRBJ2-7): DGGITQSPKYLFRKEGQNVTLSCEQNLNHDAMYWYRQDPGQGLRLIYYSQIVNDFQKGDIAEGYSVSREKKESFPLTVTSAQKNPTAFYLCASSQVQSSYEQYFGPGTRLTVT.

In this sample, this clonotype turned up a few times. The chain combines TRBV2 with TRBJ2-1; D unclear. Germline V gene data show CDR1 as SNHLY and CDR2 as FYNNEI. Deletions cut 4 bases from V and 6 bases from J, with 13 bases between. The CDR3 totals 14 residues. This CDR3 reads CASSVFGRTNEQFF. The CDR3 nucleotides read TGTGCCAGCAGTGTCTTCGGTAGGACCAATGAGCAGTTCTTC.

V gene TRBV24-1 combines with J gene TRBJ1-2, with D hard to call. Per germline, CDR1 KGHDR and CDR2 SFDVKD. The CDR3 is made up of 13 amino acids. Trimming removed 4 bases at V and 2 bases at J, with 7 bases between. CDR3 bases: TGTGCCACCAGTGACTGGACCAACTATGGCTACACCTTC. This codes for CATSDWTNYGYTF.

This clonotype was seen only a few times. The chain combines TRBV20-1 with TRBJ1-1, with 7 positions matching TRBD1. J lost 6 bases, V lost 2 bases, and 9 bases had no gene match. The germline V gene has CDR1 DFQATT and CDR2 SNEGSKA (reference sequence). The CDR3 contains 14 residues. This chain's CDR3 is CSARTDRDFSEAFF. The CDR3 DNA reads TGCAGTGCTAGAACCGACAGGGACTTCTCTGAAGCTTTCTTT.

This clonotype was recorded a few times. The V call is TRBV20-1, the J call TRBJ2-2; TRBD2 might be the D (6 bases). Trimming stripped 1 base from V and 5 bases from J, with 17 bases between. The germline gives CDR1 DFQATT, CDR2 SNEGSKA (reference sequence). This CDR3 has 16 amino acids. As DNA, the CDR3 is TGCAGTGCTAGAGGGAGTCCCAGCGGGTCAACCGGGGAGCTGTTTTTT. Translated, it gives CSARGSPSGSTGELFF.

The chain carries TRBV20-1 and TRBJ1-2; tentative D call: TRBD1 (6 bases). Per the germline V gene, CDR1 is DFQATT and CDR2 is SNEGSKA (reference sequence). Trimming left V 6 bases short and J 4 bases short, with 21 bases between. The CDR3 has 15 residues. In DNA, the CDR3 is TGCAGTGCCAGAAAACCGGGACAACTAACCTATGGCTACACCTTC. It codes for CSARKPGQLTYGYTF.